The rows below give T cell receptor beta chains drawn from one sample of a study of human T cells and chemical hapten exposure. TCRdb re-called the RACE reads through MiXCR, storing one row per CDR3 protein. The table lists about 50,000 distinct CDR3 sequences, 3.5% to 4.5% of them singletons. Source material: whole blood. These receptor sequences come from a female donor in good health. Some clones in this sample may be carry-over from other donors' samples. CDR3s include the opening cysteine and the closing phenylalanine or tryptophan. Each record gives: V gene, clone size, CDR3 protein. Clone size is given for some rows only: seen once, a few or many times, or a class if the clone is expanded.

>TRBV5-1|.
CASSSHQLTDTQYF
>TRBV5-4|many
CASSQSPTTAGETQYF
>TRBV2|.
CASSPSRRNTEAFF
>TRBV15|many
CATRRRGGMNTEAFF
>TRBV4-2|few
CASSQENPLPGELFF
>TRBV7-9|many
CASSLSQSNQPQHF
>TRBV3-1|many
CASSQVSGTEAFF
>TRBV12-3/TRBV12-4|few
CASRGTGYTEAFF
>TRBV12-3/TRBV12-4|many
CASGGTASSYEQYF
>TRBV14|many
CASSRNRNTEAFF
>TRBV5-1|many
CASSWGGTAQLEQYF
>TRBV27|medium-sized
CASSKPGAGPPNQPQHF
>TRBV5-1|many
CASSSDAGQAQHF
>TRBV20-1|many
CSARIGRVTYEQYF
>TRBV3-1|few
CASSIGGAYTEAFF
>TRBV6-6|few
CASQQGAEAFF
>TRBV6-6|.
CASSQGPSSNQPQHF
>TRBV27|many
CASSSVMNTEAFF
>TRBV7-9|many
CASSLLTDTQYF
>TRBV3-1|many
CASSGSPVTSGGGEQYF
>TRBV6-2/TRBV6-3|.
CASSYPWTGLVTEAFF
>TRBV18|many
CASSPSIAIQQYF
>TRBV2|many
CAAKGPGAYEQYF
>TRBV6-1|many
CASSELQRYSNQPQHF
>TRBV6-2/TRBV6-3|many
CASRLVVRWGTEAFF
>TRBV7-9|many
CASSLLGLDTQYF
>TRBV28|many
CASSSVWRGVLGEQFF
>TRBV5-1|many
CASSANTDTQYF
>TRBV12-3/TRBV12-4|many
CASSLGLAIDTQYF
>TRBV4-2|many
CASSQDAEKLFF
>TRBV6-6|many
CASSYSTLYEQYF
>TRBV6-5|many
CASSSWTSTDTQYF
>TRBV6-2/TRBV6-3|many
CASQERRGQWETQYF
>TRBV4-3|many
CASSQVAGLGTDTQYF
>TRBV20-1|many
CSARATGQGGQPQHF
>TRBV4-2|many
CASSQDVVTEAFF
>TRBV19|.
CATQPTAIFYEQYF
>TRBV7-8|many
CASSLYKTSKLETQYF
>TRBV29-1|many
CSVERTGNTEAFF
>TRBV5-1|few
CASSLGPSGGASNEQFF
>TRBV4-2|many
CASSQAVNTEAFF
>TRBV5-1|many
CASSPGLAGMKNIQYF
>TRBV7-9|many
CASSLGTGNSPLHF
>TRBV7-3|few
CASSLRGGQGVETQYF
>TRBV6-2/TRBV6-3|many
CASDRGNTGELFF
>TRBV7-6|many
CASSLTLARRVEVKNIQYF
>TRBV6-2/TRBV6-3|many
CASSYGTGRFNQPQHF
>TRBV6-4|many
CASSEQGLAGADTQYF
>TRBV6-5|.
CASSYLGNTEAFF
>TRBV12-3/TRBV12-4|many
CASRPLTSGGFAEQFF
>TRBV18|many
CASSPRQGASTDTQYF
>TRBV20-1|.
CSARDSGARTEAFF
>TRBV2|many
CASHPTGTGPDYTF
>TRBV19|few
CASSLTSGGASTYEQYF
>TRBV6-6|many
CAIPRDRSFNQPQHF